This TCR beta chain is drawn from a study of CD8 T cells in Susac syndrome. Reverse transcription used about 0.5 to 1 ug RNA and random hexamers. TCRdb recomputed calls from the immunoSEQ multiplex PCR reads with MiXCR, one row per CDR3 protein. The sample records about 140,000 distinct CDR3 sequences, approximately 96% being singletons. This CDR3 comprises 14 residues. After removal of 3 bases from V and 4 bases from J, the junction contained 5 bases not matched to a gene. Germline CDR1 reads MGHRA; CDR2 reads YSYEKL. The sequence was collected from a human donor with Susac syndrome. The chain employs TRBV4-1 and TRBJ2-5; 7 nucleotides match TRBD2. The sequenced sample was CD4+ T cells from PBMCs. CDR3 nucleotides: TGCGCCAGCAGCCATGCGGGAGCGGGAGAGACCCAGTACTTC. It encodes CASSHAGAGETQYF.